This paragraph reports one T cell receptor (beta chain). No antigen is known for it. Repertoires were generated with immunoSEQ multiplex PCR, while TCRdb's copy carries only in-frame clones and drops some. The table includes under 70,000 clones, roughly nine tenths detected once. The data were taken from a study of OX40 agonist ivuxolimab in advanced cancers. Background on the study: Patients' therapy was ivuxolimab, an antibody that acts as an agonist of OX40 (CD134).

Study-wide results and limits: Expanded clones were, on average, more numerous among CD8+ T cells than CD4+. The study found among the lowest clonal expansion in partial responders at 0.1-3.0 mg/kg.

The TCR comes from an adult with an advanced solid tumor such as melanoma, head and neck, liver or kidney cancer. The sequenced sample was CD4+ or CD8+ T cells sorted from blood, obtained in a trial of the OX40 agonist ivuxolimab.

In nucleotides, the CDR3 is TGTGCCAGCAGCTCGAGGCGGGGCACAGATACGCAGTATTTT. Translating it yields CASSSRRGTDTQYF. The chain is built from TRBV13 and TRBJ2-3; perhaps TRBD2 as D (5 bases). Trimming pared 4 bases from V and 1 base from J, leaving 9 bases between. The CDR3 is 14 amino acids. Germline V lookup: CDR1 PRHDT, CDR2 FYEKMQ (reference sequence).